One sample yielded the 30 T cell receptor beta chains listed below, sequenced in a study of blood T cells in healthy people across ages. Combining a sample-barcoded 5' primer with a J-beta primer mix, a second PCR ran for about 7 to 11 cycles. One entry per CDR3 protein, called by TCRdb with MiXCR from the 5' RACE reads. Here the sample spans fewer than 2 million distinct CDR3 sequences, roughly two fifths being singletons. What was sequenced was blood. The receptors were gathered from a human donor in good health.

This CDR3 reads CASSFGPGESYEQYF. In DNA form, the CDR3 reads TGTGCCAGCAGCTTTGGGCCGGGGGAGAGCTACGAGCAGTACTTC. V is TRBV5-5 and J is TRBJ2-7; possibly TRBD2 for D (6 bases). V lost 2 bases to trimming and J lost 3 bases, with 15 bases between them. This CDR3 region has 15 residues. CDR1 is SGHKS, CDR2 YYEKEE, per germline (reference sequence).

As for this clonotype: A much larger clone differs from this one at a single base, so this may be a read error. This chain connects TRBV20-1 to TRBJ2-4, with TRBD1 identical over 8 bases. Germline V lookup: CDR1 DFQATT, CDR2 SNEGSKA (reference sequence). The CDR3 has 14 amino acids. The CDR3: CSARVDRGLDIRYF. CDR3 DNA sequence: TGCAGTGCTAGGGTTGACAGGGGTCTGGACATTCGGTACTTC.

The gene calls are TRBV20-1 and TRBJ1-1; D is uncertain. Trimming stripped 1 base from V and 1 base from J, with 10 bases between. Per germline, CDR1 DFQATT and CDR2 SNEGSKA (reference sequence). The CDR3 runs to 14 residues. CDR3 DNA sequence: TGCAGTGCTAGAGTTCTGAGCACGAACACTGAAGCTTTCTTT. It specifies CSARVLSTNTEAFF.

This chain links TRBV20-1 with TRBJ2-1, with TRBD1 as a possible D gene (7 bases). V was cut by 5 bases and J by 8 bases, with 22 bases left in between. The CDR3 contains 15 residues. From germline, CDR1 is DFQATT and CDR2 SNEGSKA (reference sequence). The CDR3 nucleotides are TGCAGTGCTGGAGTTTCACAGGGGCCGGGGGATGAGCAGTTCTTC. Its protein product is CSAGVSQGPGDEQFF.

The chain carries TRBV15 and TRBJ1-4, with D possibly TRBD1 on 5 matching bases. Germline CDR1 reads LNHNV; CDR2 reads YYDKDF (reference sequence). The CDR3 is made up of 15 amino acids. V was trimmed by 4 bases and J by 5 bases, leaving 14 bases between them. The CDR3 protein is CATSMGDRLNEKLFF. The CDR3 DNA follows: TGTGCCACCAGCATGGGAGACAGATTGAATGAAAAACTGTTTTTT.

The chain is built from TRBV20-1 and TRBJ1-2; possibly TRBD1 for D (5 bases). There are 15 residues in the CDR3. Germline-derived CDR1 and CDR2 are DFQATT and SNEGSKA (reference sequence). Trimming pared 6 bases from V and 4 bases from J, leaving 21 bases between. CDR3 DNA sequence: TGCAGTGCCCCGGGGGGTCGGTTTAATATCTATGGCTACACCTTC. It specifies CSAPGGRFNIYGYTF.

This clonotype was observed a few times. The chain couples TRBV7-2 to TRBJ2-3, with D uncertain. The V and J ends lost 1 base and 4 bases respectively, with 9 bases between them. Germline CDR1 is SGHTA and CDR2 is FQGNSA. The CDR3 covers 14 residues. The DNA for the CDR3 is TGTGCCAGCAGCTTAGTAGGGATCGCAGATACGCAGTATTTT. This encodes CASSLVGIADTQYF.

Regarding this clonotype: Sequence at one end of the junction differs from germline and may be a read error. J is TRBJ2-5 and V is TRBV20-1, with a tentative D call TRBD2 (5 bases). The CDR3 sequence is 12 residues long. Germline assignment: CDR1 DFQATT and CDR2 SNEGSKA (reference sequence). The CDR3 nucleotides read TGCGGTGCTAGCTCTGATGGGCCGTTAATGTACTTC. This encodes CGASSDGPLMYF.

This clonotype was seen a single time. Relative to the germline gene, one junction end is altered; a read error may explain this. In nucleotides, the CDR3 is TGTACCAGCAGCCACAGGGAGGGGAACATTCAGTACTTC. It codes for CTSSHREGNIQYF. J is TRBJ2-4 and V is TRBV6-2 or TRBV6-3, with D possibly matching TRBD2 (7 bases). CDR3 length: 13 amino acids. Germline V lookup: CDR1 MNHEY, CDR2 SVGEGT.

There are many counts of this clonotype. The chain has TRBV29-1 and TRBJ1-6; perhaps TRBD1 as D (5 bases). Germline V CDR1 and CDR2: SQVTM, ANQGSEA. The CDR3 contains 15 residues. V lost 2 bases to trimming and J lost 5 bases, with 13 bases between them. This chain's CDR3 is CSVEKTARNNSPLHF. As DNA, the CDR3 is TGCAGCGTTGAAAAGACAGCCAGGAATAATTCACCCCTCCACTTT.

This clonotype has ten or more counts. The chain employs TRBV20-1 and TRBJ2-4, with 7 bases that match TRBD1. The CDR3 has 18 amino acids. After removal of 0 bases from V and 0 bases from J, the junction contained 11 bases not matched to a gene. From germline, CDR1 is DFQATT and CDR2 SNEGSKA (reference sequence). CDR3 amino acids: CSARDWTGAFLAKNIQYF. The CDR3 DNA reads TGCAGTGCTAGAGATTGGACAGGAGCCTTTTTAGCCAAAAACATTCAGTACTTC.

This chain uses TRBV12-3 or TRBV12-4 with TRBJ1-2, with D unresolved. This CDR3 comprises 15 residues. Trimming pared 3 bases from V and 4 bases from J, leaving 15 bases between. The CDR3 bases are TGTGCCAGCAGTTTGTCGGTCACGACCCTCTATGGCTACACCTTC. Protein: CASSLSVTTLYGYTF.

This rearrangement joins TRBV7-2 to TRBJ1-2; D unclear. This CDR3 region has 15 residues. Per the germline V gene, CDR1 is SGHTA and CDR2 is FQGNSA. Trimming took off 0 bases at V and 5 bases at J, with 13 bases between the two ends. The CDR3 nucleotides are TGTGCCAGCAGCTTAGCGCGATGGCCTTTTTATGGCTACACCTTC. As protein: CASSLARWPFYGYTF. Based on the CDR3 plus reference TRBV7-2 and TRBJ1-2, the full variable domain is GAGVSQSPSNKVTEKGKDVELRCDPISGHTALYWYRQSLGQGLEFLIYFQGNSAPDKSGLPSDRFSAERTGGSVSTLTIQRTQQEDSAVYLCASSLARWPFYGYTFGSGTRLTVV.

This clonotype has a count of ten or more. The chain joins TRBV29-1 to TRBJ2-3; 9 bases map to TRBD2. Germline CDR1 is SQVTM and CDR2 is ANQGSEA. CDR3 length equals 15 residues. V was clipped by 5 bases and J by 2 bases; unmatched bases: 8. The CDR3 nucleotides are TGCAGCGTTTCGTCTAGCGGGGTCTACACAGATACGCAGTATTTT. Translation gives CSVSSSGVYTDTQYF.

As for this clonotype: It may be a read error: a sequence one base away is much more abundant. This chain uses TRBV7-6 with TRBJ1-5, with unresolved D. Per the germline V gene, CDR1 is SGHVS and CDR2 is FNYEAQ. The CDR3 sequence is 13 residues long. CDR3 sequence reads: CAGSLSDNQPQHF. CDR3 bases: TGTGCCGGCAGCCTCTCCGACAATCAGCCCCAGCATTTT.

This chain links TRBV6-6 with TRBJ1-2; D not resolved. The germline V and J ends were trimmed by 2 bases and 4 bases, with 17 bases remaining between them. This CDR3 is 16 amino acids long. CDR1 and CDR2 (germline): MNHNY, SVGAGI (reference sequence). CDR3 DNA: TGTGCCAGCAGTTACGCGGAATCCCTTGACCCCTATGGCTACACCTTC. Its protein product is CASSYAESLDPYGYTF.

This rearrangement joins TRBV5-4 to TRBJ2-7; the D gene is possibly TRBD1 (5 bases). CDR3 length: 16 residues. V was cut by 4 bases and J by 4 bases, with 21 bases left in between. Per the germline V gene, CDR1 is SGHNT and CDR2 is YYREEE (reference sequence). For the CDR3, the DNA is TGTGCCAGCAGCCTTGATGTGTCAGGGAACTCGTACGAGCAGTACTTC. Translating gives CASSLDVSGNSYEQYF.

The rearrangement uses TRBV12-3 or TRBV12-4 and TRBJ1-1, with D unresolved. This CDR3 has 13 amino acids. V gave up 6 bases and J gave up 3 bases, with 11 bases separating them. The CDR3 sequence: CASSVIAYTEAFF. The CDR3 bases are TGTGCCAGCAGCGTCATTGCGTACACTGAAGCTTTCTTT.

CDR3 amino acids: CATSRRIRGGETRYF. Here the CDR3 DNA reads TGTGCCACCAGCAGGAGGATTAGGGGAGGAGAGACCCGGTACTTC. V usage is TRBV6-5 and J usage is TRBJ2-7; tentative D call: TRBD2 (6 bases). Trimming stripped 10 bases from V and 12 bases from J, with 31 bases between. CDR3 length: 15 amino acids. Germline assignment: CDR1 MNHEY and CDR2 SVGAGI.

This clonotype was recorded a few times. The rearrangement links TRBV28 to TRBJ2-7; 8 bases map to TRBD1. The germline CDR1 and CDR2 sequences are MDHEN and SYDVKM. This CDR3 has 16 amino acids. V lost 5 bases and J lost 3; bases outside the gene matches: 12. The CDR3 protein is CASSGGQDTAVYEQYF. CDR3 nucleotides: TGTGCCAGCAGTGGGGGACAGGACACAGCGGTCTACGAGCAGTACTTC.

The chain carries TRBV9 and TRBJ1-1, with 10 bases matching TRBD1. Germline assignment: CDR1 SGDLS and CDR2 YYNGEE. The V segment lost 4 bases and the J segment 1 base; nucleotides outside the gene matches: 7. This CDR3 comprises 16 residues. Written as DNA, the CDR3 is TGTGCCAGCAGCCCCTTCGGGGACAGGGGGAACACTGAAGCTTTCTTT. Translation: CASSPFGDRGNTEAFF.

V and J are TRBV5-1 and TRBJ1-2; D remains unclear. V was trimmed by 7 bases and J by 3 bases, leaving 10 bases between them. Germline loops: CDR1 SGHRS, CDR2 YFSETQ. CDR3 length: 12 amino acids. The CDR3 DNA is TGCGCCAGCGGCTCGTTCTACTATGGCTACACCTTC. Encoded protein: CASGSFYYGYTF.

This clonotype was observed a few times. The rearrangement links TRBV10-3 to TRBJ2-3; D ambiguous. Germline-derived CDR1 and CDR2 are ENHRY and SYGVKD. V was cut by 4 bases and J by 0 bases, with 11 bases left in between. The CDR3 length is 15 residues. The CDR3 is CAISGSGASTDTQYF. The DNA for the CDR3 is TGTGCCATCAGTGGTTCGGGCGCTAGCACAGATACGCAGTATTTT.

In this sample, this clonotype turned up once. The chain combines TRBV7-2 with TRBJ2-3, with D possibly being TRBD1 or TRBD2 (6 bases each). The CDR3 length is 20 residues. CDR1 is SGHTA and CDR2 is FQGNSA in the germline V gene. Trimming left V 3 bases short and J 5 bases short, with 30 bases between. The CDR3 is CASSFRAKIKGGGFRDTQYF. The CDR3 DNA reads as TGTGCCAGCAGCTTTAGAGCCAAAATAAAGGGGGGCGGTTTCCGAGATACGCAGTATTTT.

V gene TRBV29-1 combines with J gene TRBJ2-3, with D perhaps TRBD1 or TRBD2 (5 bases each). Germline V CDR1 and CDR2: SQVTM, ANQGSEA. The CDR3 is 11 residues long. The ends were cut back, 5 bases at V and 5 bases at J, with 8 bases in the middle. Here the CDR3 reads CSVRGVDTQYF. As DNA, the CDR3 is TGCAGCGTTAGAGGGGTAGATACGCAGTATTTT.

This clonotype was observed once. It may be a read error: a sequence one base away is much more abundant. The chain uses TRBV5-1 and TRBJ2-5; maybe TRBD2 (6 bases). CDR1 is SGHRS, CDR2 YFSETQ, per germline. This CDR3 region has 16 residues. CDR3 in amino acids: CASSEPGRPNQETPYF. DNA for the CDR3: TGCGCCAGCAGCGAGCCCGGGAGACCCAATCAAGAGACCCCGTACTTC.

This clonotype occurred a few times. The genes are TRBV28 and TRBJ2-7; perhaps TRBD1 as D (6 bases). The CDR3 has 14 residues. Germline lookup yields CDR1 MDHEN and CDR2 SYDVKM. Trimming left V 6 bases short and J 2 bases short, with 14 bases between. CDR3 loop: CASRFEGETYEQYF. The DNA of the CDR3 is TGTGCCAGCAGGTTCGAGGGGGAGACCTACGAGCAGTACTTC.

The rearrangement uses TRBV19 and TRBJ1-2, with D unclear. The germline V gene encodes CDR1 LNHDA and CDR2 SQIVND (reference sequence). The CDR3 totals 12 residues. Trimming pared 6 bases from V and 7 bases from J, leaving 12 bases between. CDR3 loop: CASSLKGFGYTF. The CDR3, as DNA: TGTGCCAGTAGCTTAAAGGGTTTTGGCTACACCTTC.

The V and J genes are TRBV20-1 and TRBJ2-4; tentatively, D is TRBD1 or TRBD2 (5 bases each). The last part of the DNA fits TRBJ2-7 better; the J call may be wrong. CDR3 length: 13 amino acids. Germline V gene data show CDR1 as DFQATT and CDR2 as SNEGSKA (reference sequence). CDR3 protein: CSALENRGDEQYF. The CDR3 region has the DNA TGCAGTGCCCTAGAGAACAGAGGGGACGAGCAGTACTTC.

This rearrangement joins TRBV7-6 to TRBJ2-5; 10 bases agree with TRBD2. This CDR3 is built from 16 residues. Losses at the gene ends were 5 bases for V and 5 bases for J; bases not matched to a gene: 11. Germline V gives CDR1 SGHVS, CDR2 FNYEAQ. The CDR3 DNA is TGTGCCAGCAGCACAGGGACTAGCGCTCCCGGGGAGACCCAGTACTTC. Its protein product is CASSTGTSAPGETQYF.